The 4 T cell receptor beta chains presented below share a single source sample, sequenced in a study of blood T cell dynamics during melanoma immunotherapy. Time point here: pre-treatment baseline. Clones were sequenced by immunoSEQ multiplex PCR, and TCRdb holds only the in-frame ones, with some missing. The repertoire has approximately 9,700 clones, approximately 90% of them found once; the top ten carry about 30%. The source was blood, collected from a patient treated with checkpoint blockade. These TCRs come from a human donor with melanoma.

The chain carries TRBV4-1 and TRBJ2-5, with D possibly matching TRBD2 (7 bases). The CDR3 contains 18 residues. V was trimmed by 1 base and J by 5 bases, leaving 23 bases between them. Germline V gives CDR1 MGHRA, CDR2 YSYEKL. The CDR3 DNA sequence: TGCGCCAGCAGCCAAGGCCCGTCGGGGGGCAGCGGCCAGGAGACCCAGTACTTC. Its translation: CASSQGPSGGSGQETQYF.

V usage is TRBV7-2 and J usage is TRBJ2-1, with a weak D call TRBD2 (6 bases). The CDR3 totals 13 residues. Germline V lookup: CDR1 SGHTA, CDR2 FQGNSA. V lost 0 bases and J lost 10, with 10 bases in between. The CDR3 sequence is CASSLAALAEQFF. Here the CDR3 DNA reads TGTGCCAGCAGCTTAGCGGCGCTAGCGGAGCAGTTCTTC. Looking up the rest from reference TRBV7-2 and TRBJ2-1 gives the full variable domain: GAGVSQSPSNKVTEKGKDVELRCDPISGHTALYWYRQSLGQGLEFLIYFQGNSAPDKSGLPSDRFSAERTGGSVSTLTIQRTQQEDSAVYLCASSLAALAEQFFGPGTRLTVL.

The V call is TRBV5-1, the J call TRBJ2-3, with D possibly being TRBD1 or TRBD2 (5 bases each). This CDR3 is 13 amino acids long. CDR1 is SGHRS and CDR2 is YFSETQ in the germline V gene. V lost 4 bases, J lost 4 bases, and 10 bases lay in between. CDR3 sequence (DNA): TGCGCCAGCAGCCCGGGACGAGCAGATACGCAGTATTTT. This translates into CASSPGRADTQYF.

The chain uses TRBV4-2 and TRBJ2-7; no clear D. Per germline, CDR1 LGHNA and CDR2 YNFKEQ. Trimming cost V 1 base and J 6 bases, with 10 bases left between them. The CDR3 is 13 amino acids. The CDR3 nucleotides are TGTGCCAGCAGCCAAGTGGTAGCAGGCGAGCAGTACTTC. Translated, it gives CASSQVVAGEQYF.